The source of this T cell receptor (beta chain) is a study of blood T cell repertoires in COVID-19. In the authors' methods: The authors estimated nucleated cell counts from reference gene primer amplification. TCRdb keeps only in-frame clones here, not all; method: immunoSEQ multiplex PCR. V and J calls and clone size are given by that table; D and trimming were obtained from the DNA. Here the sample spans 140,000 to 150,000 clones, roughly 78% being singletons. Recruits, aged roughly 18 to 95 years, lived in approximately 26 US areas. Participant reports of clinical history set cohort assignment. The CDR3 has 15 residues. Germline V gene data show CDR1 as MNHEY and CDR2 as SVGAGI. V was cut by 4 bases and J by 5 bases, with 14 bases left in between. This clone has a single count.

This clonotype was obtained from a woman in her forties or fifties who had recovered from COVID-19. Material for sequencing was PBMCs or T cells enriched from blood (not recorded which). This chain links TRBV6-5 with TRBJ1-4; D perhaps matches TRBD1 (6 bases). In nucleotides, the CDR3 is TGTGCCAGCAGTTGGCAGGGGACCGCCAATGAAAAACTGTTTTTT. Protein product: CASSWQGTANEKLFF.